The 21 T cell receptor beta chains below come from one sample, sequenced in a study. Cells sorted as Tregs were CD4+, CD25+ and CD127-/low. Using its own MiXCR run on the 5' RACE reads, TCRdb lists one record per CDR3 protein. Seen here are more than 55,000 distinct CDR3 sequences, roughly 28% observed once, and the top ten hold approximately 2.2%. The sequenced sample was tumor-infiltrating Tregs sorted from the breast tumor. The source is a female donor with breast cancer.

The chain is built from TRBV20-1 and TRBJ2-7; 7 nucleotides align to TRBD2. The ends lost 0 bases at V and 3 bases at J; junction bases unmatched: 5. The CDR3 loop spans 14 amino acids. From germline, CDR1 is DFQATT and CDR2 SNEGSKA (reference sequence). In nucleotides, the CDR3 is TGCAGTGCTAGAGATCAACTAGCGAGCTACGAGCAGTACTTC. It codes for CSARDQLASYEQYF.

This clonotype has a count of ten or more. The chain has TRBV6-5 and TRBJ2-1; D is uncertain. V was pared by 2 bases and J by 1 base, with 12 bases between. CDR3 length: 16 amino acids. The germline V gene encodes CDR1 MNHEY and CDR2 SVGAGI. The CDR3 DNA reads TGTGCCAGCAGTTACCCCTTCAGCGAGTCCTACAATGAGCAGTTCTTC. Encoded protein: CASSYPFSESYNEQFF.

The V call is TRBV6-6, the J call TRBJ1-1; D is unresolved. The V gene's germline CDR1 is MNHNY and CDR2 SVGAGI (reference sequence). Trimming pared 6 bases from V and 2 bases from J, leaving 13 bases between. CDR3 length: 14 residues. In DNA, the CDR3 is TGTGCCAGCAGCCAGATGGGGAGAAACACTGAAGCTTTCTTT. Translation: CASSQMGRNTEAFF.

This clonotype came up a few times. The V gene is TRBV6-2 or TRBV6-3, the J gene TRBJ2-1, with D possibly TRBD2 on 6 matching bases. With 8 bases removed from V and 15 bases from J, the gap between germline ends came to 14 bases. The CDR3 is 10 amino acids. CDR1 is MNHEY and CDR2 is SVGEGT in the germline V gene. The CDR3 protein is CASGWRDLFF. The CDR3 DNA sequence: TGTGCCAGCGGCTGGCGGGATTTGTTCTTC.

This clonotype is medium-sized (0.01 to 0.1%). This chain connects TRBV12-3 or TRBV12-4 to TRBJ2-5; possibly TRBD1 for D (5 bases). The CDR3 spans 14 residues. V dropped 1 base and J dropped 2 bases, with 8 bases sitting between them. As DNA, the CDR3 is TGTGCCAGCAGTTTAGGACAGCCTCAAGAGACCCAGTACTTC. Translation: CASSLGQPQETQYF.

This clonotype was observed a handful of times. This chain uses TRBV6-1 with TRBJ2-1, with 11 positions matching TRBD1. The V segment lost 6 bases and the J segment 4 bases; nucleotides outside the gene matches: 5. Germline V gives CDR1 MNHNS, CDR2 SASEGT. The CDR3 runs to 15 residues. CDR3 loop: CASRTGTGGYNEQFF. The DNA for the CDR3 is TGTGCCAGCAGGACCGGGACAGGGGGGTACAATGAGCAGTTCTTC.

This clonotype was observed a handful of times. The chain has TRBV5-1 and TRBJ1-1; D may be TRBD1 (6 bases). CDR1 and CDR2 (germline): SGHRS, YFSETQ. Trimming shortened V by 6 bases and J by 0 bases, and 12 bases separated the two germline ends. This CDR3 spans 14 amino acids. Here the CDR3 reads CASTEDSLNTEAFF. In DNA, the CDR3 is TGCGCCAGCACGGAGGACAGTCTGAACACTGAAGCTTTCTTT.

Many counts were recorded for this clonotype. This chain's CDR3 is CASSVGQFNSPLHF. CDR3 DNA sequence: TGTGCCAGCAGCGTCGGACAGTTTAATTCACCCCTCCACTTT. The chain combines TRBV9 with TRBJ1-6; weak D call: TRBD1 (6 bases). CDR1 SGDLS and CDR2 YYNGEE come from the germline V gene. CDR3 length: 14 amino acids. Trimming took 2 bases from V and 6 from J, leaving 9 bases between them.

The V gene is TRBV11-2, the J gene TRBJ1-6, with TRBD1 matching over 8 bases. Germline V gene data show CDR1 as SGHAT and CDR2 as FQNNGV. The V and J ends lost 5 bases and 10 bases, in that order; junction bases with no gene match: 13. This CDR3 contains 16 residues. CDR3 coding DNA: TGTGCCAGCAGCCCGGCTCAGGGGGCGGCTCTCTCACCCCTCCACTTT. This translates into CASSPAQGAALSPLHF.

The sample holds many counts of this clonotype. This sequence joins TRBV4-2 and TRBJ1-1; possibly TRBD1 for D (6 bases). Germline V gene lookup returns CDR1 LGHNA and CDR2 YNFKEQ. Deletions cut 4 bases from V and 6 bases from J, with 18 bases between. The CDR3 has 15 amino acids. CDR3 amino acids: CASSPGDKGKAEAFF. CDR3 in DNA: TGTGCCAGCAGCCCGGGGGACAAAGGGAAAGCTGAAGCTTTCTTT.

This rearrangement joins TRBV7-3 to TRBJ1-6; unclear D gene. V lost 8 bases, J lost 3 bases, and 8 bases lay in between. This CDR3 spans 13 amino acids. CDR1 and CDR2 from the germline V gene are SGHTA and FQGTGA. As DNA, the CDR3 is TGTGCCAGCGGATTAGACTATAATTCACCCCTCCACTTT. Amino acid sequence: CASGLDYNSPLHF.

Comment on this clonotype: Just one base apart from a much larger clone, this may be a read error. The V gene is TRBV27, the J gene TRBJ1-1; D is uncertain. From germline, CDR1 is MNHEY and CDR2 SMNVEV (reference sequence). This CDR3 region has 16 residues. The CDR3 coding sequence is TGTGCCAACAGTCCCCAATCATCACAAGGATACACTGAAGCTTTCTTT. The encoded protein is CANSPQSSQGYTEAFF.

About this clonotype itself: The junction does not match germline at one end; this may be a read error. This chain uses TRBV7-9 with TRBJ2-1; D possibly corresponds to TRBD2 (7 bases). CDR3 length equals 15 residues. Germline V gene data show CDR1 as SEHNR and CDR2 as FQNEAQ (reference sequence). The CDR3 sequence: CASSRPGGSYNEQCF. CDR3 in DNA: TGTGCCAGCAGCCGCCCGGGGGGCTCCTACAATGAGCAGTGCTTC. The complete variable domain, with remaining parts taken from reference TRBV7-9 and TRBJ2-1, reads DTGVSQNPRHKITKRGQNVTFRCDPISEHNRLYWYRQTLGQGPEFLTYFQNEAQLEKSRLLSDRFSAERPKGSFSTLEIQRTEQGDSAMYLCASSRPGGSYNEQCFGPGTRLTVL.

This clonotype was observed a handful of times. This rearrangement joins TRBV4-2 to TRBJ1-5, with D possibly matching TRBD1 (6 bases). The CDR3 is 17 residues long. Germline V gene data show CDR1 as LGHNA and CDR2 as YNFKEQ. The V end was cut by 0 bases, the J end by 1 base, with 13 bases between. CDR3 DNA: TGTGCCAGCAGCCAAGATGCTAGGGGGGTCAGCAATCAGCCCCAGCATTTT. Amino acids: CASSQDARGVSNQPQHF.

The CDR3 nucleotides read TGTGCCAGCAGCCCCTCTAGCGATAGCTCCTACGAGCAGTACTTC. It is translated as CASSPSSDSSYEQYF. The chain combines TRBV7-2 with TRBJ2-7; D might be TRBD2 (6 bases). CDR1 SGHTA and CDR2 FQGNSA come from the germline V gene. CDR3 size: 15 residues. The V end lost 5 bases, the J end lost 0 bases, and 14 bases lay between the germline ends.

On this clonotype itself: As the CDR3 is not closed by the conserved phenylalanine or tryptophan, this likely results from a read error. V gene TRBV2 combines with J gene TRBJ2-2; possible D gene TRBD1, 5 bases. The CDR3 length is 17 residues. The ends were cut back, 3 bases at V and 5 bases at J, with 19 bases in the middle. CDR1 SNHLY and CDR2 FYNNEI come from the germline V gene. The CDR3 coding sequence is TGTGCCAGCAGTGATAGATTGGGCAGGGAAGGAACCGGGGAGCTGTTTGTT. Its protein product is CASSDRLGREGTGELFV.

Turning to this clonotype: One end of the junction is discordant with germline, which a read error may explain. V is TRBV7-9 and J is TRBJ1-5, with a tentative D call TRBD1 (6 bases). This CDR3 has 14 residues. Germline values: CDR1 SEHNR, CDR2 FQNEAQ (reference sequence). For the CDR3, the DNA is TGTACCAGCAGCTCCCGGGCGGGGGGCGTGCCCCAGCATTTT. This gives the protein CTSSSRAGGVPQHF.

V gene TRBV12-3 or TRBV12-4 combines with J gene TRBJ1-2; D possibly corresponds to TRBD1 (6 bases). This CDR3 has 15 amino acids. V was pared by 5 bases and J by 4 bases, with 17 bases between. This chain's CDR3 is CASSVKADSSYGYTF. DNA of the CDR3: TGTGCCAGCAGTGTCAAGGCGGACAGCTCCTATGGCTACACCTTC.

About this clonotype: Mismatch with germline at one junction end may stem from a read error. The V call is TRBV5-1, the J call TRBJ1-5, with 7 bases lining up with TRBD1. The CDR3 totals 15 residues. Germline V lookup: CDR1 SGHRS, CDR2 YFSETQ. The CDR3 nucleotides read TGCGCCAGCAGCTTGGAGGGACAGAATAATCAGACCCAGCATTTT. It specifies CASSLEGQNNQTQHF.

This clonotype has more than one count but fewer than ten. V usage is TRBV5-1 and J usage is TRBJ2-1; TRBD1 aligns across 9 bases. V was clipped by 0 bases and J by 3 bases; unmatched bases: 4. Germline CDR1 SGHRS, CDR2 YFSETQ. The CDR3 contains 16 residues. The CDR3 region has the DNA TGCGCCAGCAGCTTGGGGGACAGGGAAAACTACAATGAGCAGTTCTTC. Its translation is CASSLGDRENYNEQFF.

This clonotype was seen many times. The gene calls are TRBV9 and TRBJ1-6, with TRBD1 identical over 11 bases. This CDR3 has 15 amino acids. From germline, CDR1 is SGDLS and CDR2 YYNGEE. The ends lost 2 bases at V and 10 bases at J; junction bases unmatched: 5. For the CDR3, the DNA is TGTGCCAGCAGCGTCGAAGGGACAGGGGGATCACCCCTCCACTTT. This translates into CASSVEGTGGSPLHF.